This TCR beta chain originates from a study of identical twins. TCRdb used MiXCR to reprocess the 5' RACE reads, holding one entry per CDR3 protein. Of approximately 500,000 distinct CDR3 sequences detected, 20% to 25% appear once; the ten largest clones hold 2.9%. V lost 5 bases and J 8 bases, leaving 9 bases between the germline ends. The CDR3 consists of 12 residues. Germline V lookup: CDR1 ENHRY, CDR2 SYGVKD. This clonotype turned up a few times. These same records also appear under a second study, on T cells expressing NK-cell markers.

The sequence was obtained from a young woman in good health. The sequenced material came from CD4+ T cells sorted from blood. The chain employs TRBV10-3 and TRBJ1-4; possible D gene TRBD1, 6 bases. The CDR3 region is CAISPTGEKLFF. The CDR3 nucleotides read TGTGCCATCAGTCCCACAGGGGAAAAACTGTTTTTT.